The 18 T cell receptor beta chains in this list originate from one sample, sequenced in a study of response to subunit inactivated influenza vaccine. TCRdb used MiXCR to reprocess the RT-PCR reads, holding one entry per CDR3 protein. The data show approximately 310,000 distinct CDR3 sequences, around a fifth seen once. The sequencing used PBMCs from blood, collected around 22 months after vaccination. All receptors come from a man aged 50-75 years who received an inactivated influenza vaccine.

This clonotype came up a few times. The CDR3 DNA is TGTGCCAGCAGCATGGACGGTACGCAGTATTTT. Translation: CASSMDGTQYF. The chain is built from TRBV2 and TRBJ2-3; D is undetermined. The germline V gene encodes CDR1 SNHLY and CDR2 FYNNEI. This CDR3 spans 11 amino acids. V lost 6 bases and J lost 8, with 9 bases in between.

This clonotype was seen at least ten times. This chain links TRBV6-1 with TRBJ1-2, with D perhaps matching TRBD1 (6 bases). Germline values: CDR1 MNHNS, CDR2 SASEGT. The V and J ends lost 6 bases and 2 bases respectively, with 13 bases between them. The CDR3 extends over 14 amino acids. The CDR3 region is CASRGRGTNYGYTF. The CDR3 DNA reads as TGTGCCAGCAGGGGACGGGGGACAAACTATGGCTACACCTTC.

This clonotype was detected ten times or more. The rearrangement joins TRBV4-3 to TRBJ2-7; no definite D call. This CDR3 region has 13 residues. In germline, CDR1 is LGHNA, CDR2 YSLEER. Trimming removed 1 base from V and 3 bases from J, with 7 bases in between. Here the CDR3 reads CASSQVAYYEQYF. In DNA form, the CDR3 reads TGCGCCAGCAGCCAAGTGGCGTACTACGAGCAGTACTTC.

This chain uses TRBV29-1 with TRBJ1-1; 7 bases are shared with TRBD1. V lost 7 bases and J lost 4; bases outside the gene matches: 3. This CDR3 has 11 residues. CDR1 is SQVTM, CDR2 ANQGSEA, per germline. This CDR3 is CSGRGPTEAFF. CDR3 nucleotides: TGCAGCGGAAGGGGGCCCACTGAAGCTTTCTTT.

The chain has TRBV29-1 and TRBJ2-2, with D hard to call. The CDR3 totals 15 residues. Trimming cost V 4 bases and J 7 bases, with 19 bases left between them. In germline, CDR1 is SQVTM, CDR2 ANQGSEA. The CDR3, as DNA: TGCAGCGTTGGATCGGTGAGGCAGGCTGGCGGGGAGCTGTTTTTT. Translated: CSVGSVRQAGGELFF.

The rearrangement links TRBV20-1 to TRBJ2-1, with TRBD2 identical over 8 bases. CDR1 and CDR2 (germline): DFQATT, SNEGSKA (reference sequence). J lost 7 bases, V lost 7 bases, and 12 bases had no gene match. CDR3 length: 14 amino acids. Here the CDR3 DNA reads TGCAGTGTCATAGCCGAGCGGGGGAGGAATGAGCAGTTCTTC. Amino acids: CSVIAERGRNEQFF.

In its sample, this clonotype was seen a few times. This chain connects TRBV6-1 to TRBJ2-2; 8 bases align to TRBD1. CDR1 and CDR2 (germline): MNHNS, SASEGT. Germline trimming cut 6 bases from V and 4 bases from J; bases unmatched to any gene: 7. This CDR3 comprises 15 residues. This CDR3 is CASRQRTGLTGELFF. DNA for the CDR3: TGTGCCAGCAGACAAAGGACAGGGCTCACCGGGGAGCTGTTTTTT.

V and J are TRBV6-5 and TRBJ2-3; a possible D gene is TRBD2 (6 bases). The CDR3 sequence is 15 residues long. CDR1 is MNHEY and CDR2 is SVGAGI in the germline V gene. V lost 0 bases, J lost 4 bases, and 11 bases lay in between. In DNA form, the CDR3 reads TGTGCCAGCAGTTACTCGGGGCGGGGCCCAGATACGCAGTATTTT. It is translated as CASSYSGRGPDTQYF.

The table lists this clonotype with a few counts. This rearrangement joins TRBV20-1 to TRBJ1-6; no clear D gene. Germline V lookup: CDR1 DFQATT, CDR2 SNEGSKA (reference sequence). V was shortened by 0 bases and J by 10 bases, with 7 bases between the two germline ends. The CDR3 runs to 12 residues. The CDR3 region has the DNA TGCAGTGCTAGAGATCCGCCATCACCCCTCCACTTT. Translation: CSARDPPSPLHF.

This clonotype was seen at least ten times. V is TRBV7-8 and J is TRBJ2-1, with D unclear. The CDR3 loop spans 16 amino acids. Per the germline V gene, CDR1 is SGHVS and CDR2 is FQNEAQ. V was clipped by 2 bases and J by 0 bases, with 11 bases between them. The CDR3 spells CASSLSHISSYNEQFF. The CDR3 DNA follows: TGTGCCAGCAGCTTAAGTCACATCAGCTCCTACAATGAGCAGTTCTTC.

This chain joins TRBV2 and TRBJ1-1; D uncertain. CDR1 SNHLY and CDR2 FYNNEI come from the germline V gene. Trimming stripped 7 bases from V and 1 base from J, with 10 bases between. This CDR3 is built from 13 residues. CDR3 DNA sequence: TGTGCCAGCAAGATGGCCGAGAACACTGAAGCTTTCTTT. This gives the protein CASKMAENTEAFF. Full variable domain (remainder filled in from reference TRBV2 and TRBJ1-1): EPEVTQTPSHQVTQMGQEVILRCVPISNHLYFYWYRQILGQKVEFLVSFYNNEISEKSEIFDDQFSVERPDGSNFTLKIRSTKLEDSAMYFCASKMAENTEAFFGQGTRLTVV.

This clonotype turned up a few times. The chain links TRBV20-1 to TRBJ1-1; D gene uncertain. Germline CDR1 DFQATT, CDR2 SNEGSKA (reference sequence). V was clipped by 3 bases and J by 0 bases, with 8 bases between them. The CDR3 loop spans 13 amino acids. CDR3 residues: CSASSEVNTEAFF. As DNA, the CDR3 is TGCAGTGCTAGCTCAGAGGTGAACACTGAAGCTTTCTTT.

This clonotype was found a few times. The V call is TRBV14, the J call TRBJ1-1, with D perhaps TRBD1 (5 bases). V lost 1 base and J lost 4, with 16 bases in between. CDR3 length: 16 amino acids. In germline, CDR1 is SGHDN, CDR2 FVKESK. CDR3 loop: CASSQVDRGPGTEAFF. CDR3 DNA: TGTGCCAGCAGCCAAGTTGATAGGGGCCCGGGCACTGAAGCTTTCTTT. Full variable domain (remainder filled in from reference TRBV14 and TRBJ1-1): EAGVTQFPSHSVIEKGQTVTLRCDPISGHDNLYWYRRVMGKEIKFLLHFVKESKQDESGMPNNRFLAERTGGTYSTLKVQPAELEDSGVYFCASSQVDRGPGTEAFFGQGTRLTVV.

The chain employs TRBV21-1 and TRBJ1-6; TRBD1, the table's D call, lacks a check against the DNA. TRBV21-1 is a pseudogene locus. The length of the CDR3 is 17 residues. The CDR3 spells CASSKEDLDRAGSPLHF. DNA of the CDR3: TGTGCCAGCAGCAAAGAGGACTTGGACCGGGCAGGGTCACCCCTCCACTTT.

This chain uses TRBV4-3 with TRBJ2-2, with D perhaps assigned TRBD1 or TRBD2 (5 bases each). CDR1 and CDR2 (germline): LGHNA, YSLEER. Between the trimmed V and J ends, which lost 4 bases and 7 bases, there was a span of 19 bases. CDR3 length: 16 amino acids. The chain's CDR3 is CASSPSRGSGVGELFF. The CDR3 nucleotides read TGCGCCAGCAGCCCAAGCCGGGGCAGTGGGGTCGGGGAGCTGTTTTTT.

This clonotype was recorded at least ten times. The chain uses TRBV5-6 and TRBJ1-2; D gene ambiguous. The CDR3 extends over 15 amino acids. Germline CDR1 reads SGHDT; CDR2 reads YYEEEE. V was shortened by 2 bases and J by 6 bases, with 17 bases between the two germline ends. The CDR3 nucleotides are TGTGCCAGCAGCTTTAGCGGACGTACATACGATGGCTACACCTTC. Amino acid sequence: CASSFSGRTYDGYTF.

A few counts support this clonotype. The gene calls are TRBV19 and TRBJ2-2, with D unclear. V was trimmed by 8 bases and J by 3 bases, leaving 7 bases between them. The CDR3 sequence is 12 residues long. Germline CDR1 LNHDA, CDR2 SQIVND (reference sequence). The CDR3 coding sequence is TGTGCCAGTGTCGAGTACACCGGGGAGCTGTTTTTT. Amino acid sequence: CASVEYTGELFF. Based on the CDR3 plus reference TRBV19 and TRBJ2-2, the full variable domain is DGGITQSPKYLFRKEGQNVTLSCEQNLNHDAMYWYRQDPGQGLRLIYYSQIVNDFQKGDIAEGYSVSREKKESFPLTVTSAQKNPTAFYLCASVEYTGELFFGEGSRLTVL.

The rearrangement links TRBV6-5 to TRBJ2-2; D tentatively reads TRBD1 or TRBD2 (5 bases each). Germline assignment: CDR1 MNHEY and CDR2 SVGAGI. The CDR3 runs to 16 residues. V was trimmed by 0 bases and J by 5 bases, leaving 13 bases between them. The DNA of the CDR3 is TGTGCCAGCAGTTACTCTCTCCCAGGGAGAACCGGGGAGCTGTTTTTT. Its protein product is CASSYSLPGRTGELFF.